The sequence of this TCR beta chain was determined in a study of T cells in Graves' hyperthyroidism and ophthalmopathy. Study overall: Blood from the periphery was taken at initial diagnosis, before any treatment. Overall study results and limits: Most thyroid clonotypes that were expanded above 0.001 also turned up in blood.

Losses at the gene ends were 6 bases for V and 3 bases for J; bases not matched to a gene: 7. Germline V gene lookup returns CDR1 MGHDK and CDR2 SYGVNS. The CDR3 consists of 14 residues. As regards this clonotype: The antigen is undetermined.

Researchers took RNA transcripts and amplified the TCR beta CDR3 regions from them. A first-round RT-PCR of the TCR CDR3 used the HTBI primer set. MiXCR, applied by TCRdb to the multiplex PCR reads, yields one record per CDR3 protein. The sample yields hundreds of thousands of distinct CDR3 sequences, 35% to 40% seen once. The study excluded patients with uncontrolled infection, other autoimmune disease, pregnancy or lactation. The PBMCs were sourced from fresh peripheral blood (about 9.7 ml). Material for sequencing was blood. The TCR originated in a young man with Graves' hyperthyroidism. The rearrangement links TRBV25-1 to TRBJ1-1; the match to TRBD1 covers 7 bases. CDR3 protein: CASSSQGLDTEAFF. CDR3 coding DNA: TGTGCCAGCAGCTCACAGGGGTTGGACACTGAAGCTTTCTTT. The full variable domain, completed using reference TRBV25-1 and TRBJ1-1, is EADIYQTPRYLVIGTGKKITLECSQTMGHDKMYWYQQDPGMELHLIHYSYGVNSTEKGDLSSESTVSRIRTEHFPLTLESARPSHTSQYLCASSSQGLDTEAFFGQGTRLTVV.